This entry describes one T cell receptor (beta chain). Its antigen remains unknown. This CDR3 contains 11 residues. Germline V lookup: CDR1 ENHRY, CDR2 SYGVKD. After removal of 8 bases from V and 9 bases from J, the junction contained 4 bases not matched to a gene. PCR was performed a second time for about 7 to 12 cycles using a sample-barcoded 5' primer and a J-beta primer mix. TCRdb fed the 5' RACE reads into MiXCR, producing one record per CDR3 protein. The data show more than 700,000 distinct CDR3 sequences, with roughly 53% seen just once and roughly two fifths held by the top ten. Extraction yielded at least 5.5 micrograms of total RNA per sample. The data originate from a study of blood T cells in healthy people across ages. Study-wide context: Per every two T cells, about one barcoded beta molecule was captured by template switching. Regarding the study as a whole: There was no known CMV status for donors, so expanded clonotype changes were possibly confounded. Among T cells, TCR beta diversity per million cells dropped roughly linearly as age rose.

The V gene is TRBV10-3, the J gene TRBJ2-1; 7 nucleotides line up with TRBD2. The sample taken for sequencing was blood. This TCR came from a man older than 75 in good health. The CDR3 sequence is CAIGRGGEQFF. The CDR3 coding sequence is TGTGCCATCGGCCGCGGGGGTGAGCAGTTCTTC.